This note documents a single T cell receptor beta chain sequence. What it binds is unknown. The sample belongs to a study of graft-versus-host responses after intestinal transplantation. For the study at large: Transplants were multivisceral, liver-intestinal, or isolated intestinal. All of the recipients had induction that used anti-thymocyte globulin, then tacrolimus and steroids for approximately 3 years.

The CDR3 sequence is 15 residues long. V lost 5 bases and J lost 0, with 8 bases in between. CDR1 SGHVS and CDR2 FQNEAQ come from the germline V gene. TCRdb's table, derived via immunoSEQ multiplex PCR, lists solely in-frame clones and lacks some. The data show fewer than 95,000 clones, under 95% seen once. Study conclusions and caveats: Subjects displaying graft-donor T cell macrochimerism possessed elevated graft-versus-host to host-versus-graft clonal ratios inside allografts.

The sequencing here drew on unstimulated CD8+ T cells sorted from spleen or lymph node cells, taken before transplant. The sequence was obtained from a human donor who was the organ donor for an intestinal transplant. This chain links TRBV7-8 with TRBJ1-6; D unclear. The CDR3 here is CASSPHSSYNSPLHF. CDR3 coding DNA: TGTGCCAGCAGCCCGCACAGCTCCTATAATTCACCCCTCCACTTT.